The T cell receptor beta chain described here comes from a study of technical replicates of blood from a handful of donors. This CDR3 is built from 22 residues. Germline assignment: CDR1 SGHDN and CDR2 FVKESK. V dropped 1 base and J dropped 4; count of bases not matched to a gene: 19. Profiling relied on immunoSEQ multiplex PCR, and the TCRdb table lists in-frame clones only, not all of them. This table holds tens of thousands of clones, approximately 94% found once. The chain carries TRBV14 and TRBJ2-1, with 13 bases matching TRBD2. The sequenced sample consisted of T cells isolated from PBMCs. This receptor was identified in a human donor in good health. The CDR3 nucleotides read TGTGCCAGCAGCCAAGCCGCGAGGGGGACTAGCGGGACGCCCTCCTATTACAATGAGCAGTTCTTC. Translating gives CASSQAARGTSGTPSYYNEQFF. The full variable domain, completed using reference TRBV14 and TRBJ2-1, is EAGVTQFPSHSVIEKGQTVTLRCDPISGHDNLYWYRRVMGKEIKFLLHFVKESKQDESGMPNNRFLAERTGGTYSTLKVQPAELEDSGVYFCASSQAARGTSGTPSYYNEQFFGPGTRLTVL.